The 16 T cell receptor beta chains reported below all come from one sample, sequenced in a study of early T cells in non-severe SARS-CoV-2 infection. TCRdb reanalysed the 5' RACE reads using MiXCR and keeps one entry per CDR3 protein. Among about 80,000 distinct CDR3 sequences listed, less than 5.5% were seen once. The sequences come from whole blood, collected at baseline. Every receptor here comes from an adult who was a healthcare worker with PCR-confirmed SARS-CoV-2 infection or an uninfected control (not recorded which).

This clonotype was observed many times. This chain joins TRBV25-1 and TRBJ2-5; 9 bases are shared with TRBD2. V shed 8 bases and J 3 bases; nucleotides not matched to a gene: 7. This CDR3 has 14 residues. Per germline, CDR1 MGHDK and CDR2 SYGVNS. CDR3 residues: CASGFQRGEETQYF. DNA of the CDR3: TGTGCCAGCGGGTTCCAGCGGGGGGAAGAGACCCAGTACTTC.

At least ten counts were recorded for this clonotype. V and J are TRBV20-1 and TRBJ1-4; no clear D. CDR1 is DFQATT, CDR2 SNEGSKA, per germline (reference sequence). Trimming removed 0 bases at V and 7 bases at J, with 12 bases between. The CDR3 length is 14 residues. The CDR3 DNA reads TGCAGTGCTAGAGACCGGGCTCGGGGTGAAAAACTGTTTTTT. This encodes CSARDRARGEKLFF.

This clonotype showed up just a few times. The chain recombines TRBV12-3 or TRBV12-4 with TRBJ2-5, with D unclear. There are 15 residues in the CDR3. Trimming left V 8 bases short and J 1 base short, with 17 bases between. As DNA, the CDR3 is TGTGCCAGCGGGCCAGCCTGGGCTCCCCAAGAGACCCAGTACTTC. Protein product: CASGPAWAPQETQYF.

This clonotype occurred once. A junction end diverges from the germline sequence, so it may reflect a read error. The chain employs TRBV5-5 and TRBJ1-1; D ambiguous. The CDR3 is 15 amino acids. Looked up from germline, CDR1 is SGHKS and CDR2 is YYEKEE (reference sequence). CDR3 in DNA: TGTGTCAGCAGCTTGGTATGGGCGCTGAACACTGAAGCTTTCTTT. Protein sequence: CVSSLVWALNTEAFF.

J is TRBJ2-3 and V is TRBV11-2, with D possibly TRBD2 on 6 matching bases. V was trimmed by 6 bases and J by 8 bases, leaving 12 bases between them. Per germline, CDR1 SGHAT and CDR2 FQNNGV. The length of the CDR3 is 12 residues. CDR3 residues: CASRGTSSTQYF. The CDR3 coding sequence is TGTGCCAGCAGGGGGACTTCCTCTACGCAGTATTTT.

At least ten counts were recorded for this clonotype. V is TRBV9 and J is TRBJ1-1; D is perhaps TRBD1 (6 bases). Trimming stripped 4 bases from V and 6 bases from J, with 16 bases between. The germline CDR1 and CDR2 sequences are SGDLS and YYNGEE. The CDR3 has 14 residues. The CDR3 DNA sequence: TGTGCCAGCAGCTCGACAGGACGGGCGTCTGAAGCTTTCTTT. Translating it yields CASSSTGRASEAFF. Together with reference TRBV9 and TRBJ1-1, the CDR3 gives the full variable domain: DSGVTQTPKHLITATGQRVTLRCSPRSGDLSVYWYQQSLDQGLQFLIQYYNGEERAKGNILERFSAQQFPDLHSELNLSSLELGDSALYFCASSSTGRASEAFFGQGTRLTVV.

This clonotype was seen ten or more times. This sequence joins TRBV6-6 and TRBJ2-1, with 10 nucleotides matching TRBD2. The CDR3 spans 17 residues. The trim removed 2 bases at V and 8 bases at J, leaving 12 bases unmatched. Germline lookup yields CDR1 MNHNY and CDR2 SVGAGI (reference sequence). CDR3 region: CASSYPFAIAGGDEQFF. The CDR3 coding sequence is TGTGCCAGCAGTTACCCGTTCGCCATAGCGGGAGGAGATGAGCAGTTCTTC.

This clonotype was seen ten or more times. The chain has TRBV9 and TRBJ1-5; 7 bases fit TRBD1. The CDR3 has 17 residues. Trimming cost V 0 bases and J 3 bases; bases outside gene matches: 9. From germline, CDR1 is SGDLS and CDR2 YYNGEE. The CDR3 loop reads CASSVAWDRGFNQPQHF. The DNA of the CDR3 is TGTGCCAGCAGCGTAGCTTGGGACAGAGGTTTCAATCAGCCCCAGCATTTT.

This clonotype was recorded many times. This rearrangement joins TRBV12-3 or TRBV12-4 to TRBJ1-1; tentative D call: TRBD1 (5 bases). This CDR3 spans 19 amino acids. V lost 2 bases and J 0 bases, leaving 22 bases between the germline ends. CDR3 loop: CASSLRGRSLRVMNTEAFF. The CDR3 nucleotides read TGTGCCAGCAGTTTAAGGGGTCGATCCTTGAGGGTGATGAACACTGAAGCTTTCTTT.

This clonotype was seen repeatedly, ten times or more. This chain uses TRBV7-9 with TRBJ2-7; no definite D call. CDR1 SEHNR and CDR2 FQNEAQ come from the germline V gene (reference sequence). V lost 5 bases and J lost 4, with 6 bases in between. This CDR3 is built from 11 residues. As DNA, the CDR3 is TGTGCCAGCAGCGACCATTACGAGCAGTACTTC. This gives the protein CASSDHYEQYF.

This clonotype was counted many times. The rearrangement links TRBV5-6 to TRBJ2-1; perhaps D is TRBD1 or TRBD2 (6 bases each). From germline, CDR1 is SGHDT and CDR2 YYEEEE. V was clipped by 4 bases and J by 6 bases, with 26 bases between them. The CDR3 is made up of 18 amino acids. The CDR3 here is CASSRFGAGADYSNEQFF. The CDR3 bases are TGTGCCAGCAGCCGTTTCGGGGCAGGGGCGGACTATAGCAATGAGCAGTTCTTC.

V usage is TRBV6-5 and J usage is TRBJ1-6, with TRBD1 matching over 9 bases. CDR3 length: 13 residues. J gave up 13 bases and V 1 base, and 2 bases lay outside the gene matches. The germline CDR1 and CDR2 sequences are MNHEY and SVGAGI. CDR3 region: CASSYLGQGPLHF. The CDR3 nucleotides are TGTGCCAGCAGTTACTTGGGACAGGGTCCCCTCCACTTT.

This clonotype was found many times. The chain couples TRBV20-1 to TRBJ2-1; 10 bases map to TRBD1. V lost 3 bases to trimming and J lost 4 bases; unmatched junction nucleotides: 9. The germline gives CDR1 DFQATT, CDR2 SNEGSKA (reference sequence). CDR3 length: 16 amino acids. In DNA form, the CDR3 reads TGCAGTGCTAGGGGGGTAGGGACAGGGGTATACAATGAGCAGTTCTTC. It translates to CSARGVGTGVYNEQFF.

This clonotype was observed many times. The V and J genes are TRBV20-1 and TRBJ2-3; perhaps TRBD2 as D (5 bases). In germline, CDR1 is DFQATT, CDR2 SNEGSKA (reference sequence). V was trimmed by 6 bases and J by 0 bases, leaving 19 bases between them. There are 16 residues in the CDR3. CDR3 nucleotide sequence: TGCAGTGCCCCCCACGGGGTACGGACCAGCACAGATACGCAGTATTTT. Translating it yields CSAPHGVRTSTDTQYF.

V gene TRBV19 combines with J gene TRBJ1-2; D is uncertain. Germline values: CDR1 LNHDA, CDR2 SQIVND (reference sequence). Trimming removed 2 bases from V and 6 bases from J, with 13 bases in between. CDR3 size: 14 residues. The CDR3 nucleotides read TGTGCCAGTAGTATACAGGTTGCAGTCGATGGCTACACCTTC. Translating gives CASSIQVAVDGYTF.

This clonotype has only a few counts. The chain is built from TRBV6-2 or TRBV6-3 and TRBJ2-3; D is perhaps TRBD2 (7 bases). Germline CDR1 reads MNHEY; CDR2 reads SVGEGT. This CDR3 region has 17 residues. Trimming removed 5 bases at V and 4 bases at J, with 22 bases between. CDR3 residues: CASSGQLGGDKADTQYF. CDR3 sequence (DNA): TGTGCCAGCAGTGGACAGCTGGGGGGGGATAAGGCAGATACGCAGTATTTT.